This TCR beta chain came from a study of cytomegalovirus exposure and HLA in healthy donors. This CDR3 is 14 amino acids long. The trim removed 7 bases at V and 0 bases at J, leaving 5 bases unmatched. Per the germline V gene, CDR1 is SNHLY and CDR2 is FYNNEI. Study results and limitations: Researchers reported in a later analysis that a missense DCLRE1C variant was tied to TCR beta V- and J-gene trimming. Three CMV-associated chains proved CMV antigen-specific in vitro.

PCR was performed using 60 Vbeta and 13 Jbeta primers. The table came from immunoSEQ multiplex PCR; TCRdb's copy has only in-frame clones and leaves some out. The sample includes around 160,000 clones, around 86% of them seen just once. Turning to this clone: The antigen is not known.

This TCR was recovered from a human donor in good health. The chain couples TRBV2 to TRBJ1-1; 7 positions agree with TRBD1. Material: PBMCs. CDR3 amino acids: CASKMTGLNTEAFF. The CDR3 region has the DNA TGTGCCAGCAAGATGACAGGGTTGAACACTGAAGCTTTCTTT. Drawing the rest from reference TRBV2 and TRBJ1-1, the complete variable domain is EPEVTQTPSHQVTQMGQEVILRCVPISNHLYFYWYRQILGQKVEFLVSFYNNEISEKSEIFDDQFSVERPDGSNFTLKIRSTKLEDSAMYFCASKMTGLNTEAFFGQGTRLTVV.